This T cell receptor (beta chain) was identified in a study of blood T cell repertoires in COVID-19. Turning to the study itself: The United States, Italy and Spain supplied acute and convalescent COVID-19 samples.

Seattle's cohort entered during active infection and was followed longitudinally. The CDR3 spans 12 residues. From germline, CDR1 is GTSNPN and CDR2 SVGIG (reference sequence). The germline V and J ends were trimmed by 2 bases and 4 bases, with 9 bases remaining between them. The authors' processing: Estimation of nucleated cell counts relied on the amplification of reference gene primers. Only in-frame clones appear in the TCRdb table, and some are missing; sequencing was by immunoSEQ multiplex PCR. V and J calls and clone size are given by that table; D and trimming were obtained from the DNA. The sample shows 150,000 or so clones, 85% to 90% of them seen only once.

Specimen: peripheral blood. The chain carries TRBV30 and TRBJ2-7; no definite D call. This TCR was recovered from a man younger than 30 with COVID-19, enrolled during active disease. For the CDR3, the DNA is TGTGCCTGGAGTACCGGTTTGTACGAGCAGTACTTC. Protein: CAWSTGLYEQYF. The variable domain in full, with the rest retrieved from reference TRBV30 and TRBJ2-7, is SQTIHQWPATLVQPVGSPLSLECTVEGTSNPNLYWYRQAAGRGLQLLFYSVGIGQISSEVPQNLSASRPQDRQFILSSKKLLLSDSGFYLCAWSTGLYEQYFGPGTRLTVT.